This T cell receptor (beta chain) was recovered during a study of T cells in Graves' hyperthyroidism and ophthalmopathy. Study-wide findings and caveats: In the analysis, a 13 V-J model separated ophthalmopathy from stable hyperthyroidism. Researchers found most expanded thyroid clonotypes above 0.001 in blood as well.

This clonotype turned up a few times. Antigen: not known. The hyperthyroidism patients had all been newly diagnosed, and their disease duration was under 2 months. Their ages ranged from 18 to 65 years. Amplification yielded TCR beta CDR3 regions, with RNA transcripts as the source. The HTBI primer set drove a first-round RT-PCR of the TCR CDR3. TCRdb reprocessed the multiplex PCR reads with MiXCR, giving one entry per CDR3 protein. This sample has fewer than 600,000 distinct CDR3 sequences, with around 15% found just once. This TCR was recovered from a woman aged 18 to 35 with Graves' hyperthyroidism. The sample consisted of blood.

CDR3: CASSPQGGGSEKLFF. The CDR3 DNA sequence: TGTGCCAGCAGCCCCCAAGGAGGCGGTAGTGAAAAACTGTTTTTT. The chain is built from TRBV7-8 and TRBJ1-4; D is unclear. V was shortened by 5 bases and J by 7 bases, with 17 bases between the two germline ends. The CDR3 consists of 15 residues. Per the germline V gene, CDR1 is SGHVS and CDR2 is FQNEAQ.